The 5 T cell receptor beta chains in this list originate from one sample, sequenced in a study of CD8+ T cells in alopecia areata. Sequencing relied on a cDNA template that was reverse transcribed from extracted RNA. Clones were sequenced by immunoSEQ multiplex PCR, and TCRdb holds only the in-frame ones, with some missing. The table has over 150,000 clones, 45% to 70% seen once; the top ten hold around 5%. The sample comprised CD8+ T cells sorted from blood. The receptors were gathered from a human donor in good health.

This CDR3 is CASSTGRGNTIYF. The DNA for the CDR3 is TGTGCCAGCAGTACAGGGCGCGGAAACACCATATATTTT. The rearrangement uses TRBV2 and TRBJ1-3; TRBD1 might be the D (6 bases). The CDR3 is 13 amino acids. The germline V gene has CDR1 SNHLY and CDR2 FYNNEI. V dropped 5 bases and J dropped 4 bases, with 9 bases sitting between them.

This sequence joins TRBV7-9 and TRBJ1-1, with a weak D call TRBD1 (6 bases). Germline V lookup: CDR1 SEHNR, CDR2 FQNEAQ (reference sequence). CDR3 length equals 17 residues. With 6 bases removed from V and 1 base from J, the gap between germline ends came to 21 bases. CDR3 amino acids: CASSPTLPIQGNTEAFF. Here the CDR3 DNA reads TGTGCCAGCAGTCCCACCCTACCGATACAGGGGAACACTGAAGCTTTCTTT.

CDR3 amino acids: CASSLNGRGETQYF. The CDR3 DNA is TGTGCCAGCAGCTTAAACGGACGGGGAGAGACCCAGTACTTC. The chain recombines TRBV7-3 with TRBJ2-5, with D possibly TRBD2 on 5 matching bases. This CDR3 is 14 amino acids long. Germline CDR1 and CDR2: SGHTA and FQGTGA. The V end lost 1 base, the J end lost 4 bases, and 10 bases lay between the germline ends.

The chain uses TRBV30 and TRBJ2-5; TRBD2 is a possible D gene (6 bases). This CDR3 has 14 amino acids. Trimming took off 5 bases at V and 1 base at J, with 14 bases between the two ends. Germline CDR1 reads GTSNPN; CDR2 reads SVGIG (reference sequence). Here the CDR3 reads CAWSLLAPQETQYF. As DNA, the CDR3 is TGTGCCTGGTCTCTCCTAGCGCCCCAAGAGACCCAGTACTTC.

The chain couples TRBV5-1 to TRBJ1-4, with D maybe TRBD1 (5 bases). CDR3 length: 16 residues. Trimming removed 3 bases from V and 0 bases from J, with 12 bases in between. Germline lookup yields CDR1 SGHRS and CDR2 YFSETQ. The CDR3 is CASSSRGTATNEKLFF. DNA of the CDR3: TGCGCCAGCAGCTCCCGCGGGACGGCAACTAATGAAAAACTGTTTTTT.